The 4 T cell receptor beta chains below come from one sample, sequenced in a study of blood T cells in healthy people across ages (dated by TCRdb to about 2015). The library came from 5' RACE. The sample was run on an Illumina HiSeq 2500. A second PCR of roughly 7 to 12 cycles was run with a J-beta primer mix and a sample-barcoded 5' primer. The public sequencing data were trimmed at Q25 with fastp and processed into clonotypes with MiXCR by TCRdb, which kept only in-frame beta chains. Each record represents a unique CDR3 protein, reported with the most common genes and DNA among its rows. This sample comprises approximately 850,000 distinct CDR3 sequences, more than 40% of them detected only once. Nearly 20% of the sample is in the top ten clones. Sequenced input: blood. All receptors come from a man between 60 and 70 years old in good health.

This clonotype came up once. The rearrangement uses TRBV5-1 and TRBJ2-2; D remains ambiguous. Trimming took off 0 bases at V and 2 bases at J, with 8 bases between the two ends. Germline V gene sequence: CDR1 SGHRS, CDR2 YFSETQ. CDR3 size: 15 residues. CDR3 in amino acids: CASSLESTNTGELFF. In DNA form, the CDR3 reads TGCGCCAGCAGCTTGGAGAGCACCAACACCGGGGAGCTGTTTTTT.

This clonotype was observed a few times. This sequence joins TRBV4-3 and TRBJ1-5, with D possibly TRBD1 on 5 matching bases. Germline V gene lookup returns CDR1 LGHNA and CDR2 YSLEER. CDR3 length: 15 residues. The V end lost 0 bases, the J end lost 2 bases, and 8 bases lay between the germline ends. The CDR3 sequence: CASSQDLQGNQPQHF. The CDR3 bases are TGCGCCAGCAGCCAAGACTTACAGGGCAATCAGCCCCAGCATTTT.

This clonotype was seen a few times. The chain uses TRBV4-3 and TRBJ2-4, with D tentatively TRBD2 (7 bases). The germline CDR1 and CDR2 sequences are LGHNA and YSLEER. Trimming left V 0 bases short and J 0 bases short, with 15 bases between. This CDR3 comprises 18 residues. CDR3 bases: TGCGCCAGCAGCCAAGATCGATGGGGGGGCCTAGCCAAAAACATTCAGTACTTC. This gives the protein CASSQDRWGGLAKNIQYF.

This chain uses TRBV5-1 with TRBJ1-2; no firm D call. Germline V gene data show CDR1 as SGHRS and CDR2 as YFSETQ. V gave up 1 base and J gave up 8 bases, with 12 bases separating them. The CDR3 extends over 13 amino acids. This CDR3 is CASSLTGLEGYTF. CDR3 nucleotides: TGCGCCAGCAGCTTGACTGGGTTAGAAGGCTACACCTTC.